This record concerns one T cell receptor (beta chain) sequence. This CDR3 is also generated by other DNA sequences in the sample. The entry originates in a study of shared clonotypes between healthy human individuals. Using immunoSEQ multiplex PCR, the repertoire was profiled, and TCRdb retains in-frame clones only, with some absent. The sample consists of roughly 2 million clones, around 95% of them appearing once. CDR1 is SGHRS and CDR2 is YFSETQ in the germline V gene. The CDR3 is 13 amino acids. Between the trimmed V and J ends, which lost 1 base and 2 bases, there was a span of 6 bases. Sequenced material: naive CD4+ T cells sorted from blood. This sample's subset: CD45RA+ positively selected. The source is a man aged 18 to 30 in good health. This rearrangement joins TRBV5-1 to TRBJ2-5; D gene ambiguous. The CDR3: CASSLQEQETQYF. The CDR3 DNA follows: TGCGCCAGCAGCTTGCAAGAGCAAGAGACCCAGTACTTC. The full variable domain, in which reference TRBV5-1 and TRBJ2-5 provide the parts outside the CDR3, is KAGVTQTPRYLIKTRGQQVTLSCSPISGHRSVSWYQQTPGQGLQFLFEYFSETQRNKGNFPGRFSGRQFSNSRSEMNVSTLELGDSALYLCASSLQEQETQYFGPGTRLLVL.